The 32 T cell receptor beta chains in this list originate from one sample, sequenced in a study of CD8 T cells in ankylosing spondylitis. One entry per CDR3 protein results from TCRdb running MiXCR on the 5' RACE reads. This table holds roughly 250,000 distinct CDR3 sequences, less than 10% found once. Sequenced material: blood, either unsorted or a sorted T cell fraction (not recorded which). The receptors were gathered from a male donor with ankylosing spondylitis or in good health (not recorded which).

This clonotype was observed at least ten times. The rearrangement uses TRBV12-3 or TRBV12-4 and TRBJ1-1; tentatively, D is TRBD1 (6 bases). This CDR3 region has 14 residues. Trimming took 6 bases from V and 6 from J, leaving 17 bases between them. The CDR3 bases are TGTGCCAGCAGCAATGCTCGGGGGCAAGCTGAAGCTTTCTTT. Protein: CASSNARGQAEAFF.

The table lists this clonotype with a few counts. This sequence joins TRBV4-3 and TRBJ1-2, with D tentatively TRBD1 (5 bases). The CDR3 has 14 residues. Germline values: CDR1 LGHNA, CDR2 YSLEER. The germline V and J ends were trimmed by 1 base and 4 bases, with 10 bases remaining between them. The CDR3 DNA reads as TGCGCCAGCAGCCAAGGGGGCCAGACCTATGGCTACACCTTC. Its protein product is CASSQGGQTYGYTF.

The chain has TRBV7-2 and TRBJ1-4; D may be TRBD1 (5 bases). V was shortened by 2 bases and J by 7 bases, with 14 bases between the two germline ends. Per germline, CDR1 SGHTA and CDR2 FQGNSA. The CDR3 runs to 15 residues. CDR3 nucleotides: TGTGCCAGCAGCTTAAATCCTGGGGGGGGTGAAAAACTGTTTTTT. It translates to CASSLNPGGGEKLFF.

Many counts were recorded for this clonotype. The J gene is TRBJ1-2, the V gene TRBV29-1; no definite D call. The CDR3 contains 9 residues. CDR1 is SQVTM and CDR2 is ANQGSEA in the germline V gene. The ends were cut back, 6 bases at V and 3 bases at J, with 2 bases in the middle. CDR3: CSVDYGYTF. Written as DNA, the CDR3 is TGCAGCGTGGACTATGGCTACACCTTC. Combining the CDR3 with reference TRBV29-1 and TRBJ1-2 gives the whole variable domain SAVISQKPSRDICQRGTSLTIQCQVDSQVTMMFWYRQQPGQSLTLIATANQGSEATYESGFVIDKFPISRPNLTFSTLTVSNMSPEDSSIYLCSVDYGYTFGSGTRLTVV.

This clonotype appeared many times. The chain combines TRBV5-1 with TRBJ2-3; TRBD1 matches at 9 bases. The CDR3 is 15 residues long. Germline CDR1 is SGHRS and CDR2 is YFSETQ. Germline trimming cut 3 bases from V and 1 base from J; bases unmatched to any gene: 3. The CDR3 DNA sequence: TGCGCCAGCAGCTACCGGGACAGGGGCACAGATACGCAGTATTTT. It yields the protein CASSYRDRGTDTQYF.

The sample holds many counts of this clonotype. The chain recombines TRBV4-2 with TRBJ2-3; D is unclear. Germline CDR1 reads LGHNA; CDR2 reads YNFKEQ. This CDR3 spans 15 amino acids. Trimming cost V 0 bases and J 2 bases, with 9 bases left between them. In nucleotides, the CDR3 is TGTGCCAGCAGCCAAGATCCGATAGACACAGATACGCAGTATTTT. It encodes CASSQDPIDTDTQYF.

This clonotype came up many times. The CDR3 sequence is CASSPGGGNQPQHF. The CDR3 DNA reads as TGCGCCAGCAGCCCGGGAGGGGGCAATCAGCCCCAGCATTTT. The chain combines TRBV5-1 with TRBJ1-5; D possibly corresponds to TRBD1 (5 bases). Trimming shortened V by 4 bases and J by 2 bases, and 10 bases separated the two germline ends. There are 14 residues in the CDR3. CDR1 and CDR2 (germline): SGHRS, YFSETQ. Complete variable domain (other parts from reference TRBV5-1 and TRBJ1-5): KAGVTQTPRYLIKTRGQQVTLSCSPISGHRSVSWYQQTPGQGLQFLFEYFSETQRNKGNFPGRFSGRQFSNSRSEMNVSTLELGDSALYLCASSPGGGNQPQHFGDGTRLSIL.

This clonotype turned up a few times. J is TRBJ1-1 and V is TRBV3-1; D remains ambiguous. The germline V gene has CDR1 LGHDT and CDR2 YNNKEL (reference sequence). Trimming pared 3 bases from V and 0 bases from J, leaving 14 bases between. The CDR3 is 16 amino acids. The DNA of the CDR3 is TGTGCCAGCAGCCATCTCCGGAAAGGGATGAACACTGAAGCTTTCTTT. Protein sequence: CASSHLRKGMNTEAFF.

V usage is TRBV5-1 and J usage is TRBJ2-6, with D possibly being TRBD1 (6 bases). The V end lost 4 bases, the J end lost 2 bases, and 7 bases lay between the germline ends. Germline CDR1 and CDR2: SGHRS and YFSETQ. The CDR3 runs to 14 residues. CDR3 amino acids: CASSAGAGANVLTF. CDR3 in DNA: TGCGCCAGCAGCGCAGGGGCTGGGGCCAACGTCCTGACTTTC.

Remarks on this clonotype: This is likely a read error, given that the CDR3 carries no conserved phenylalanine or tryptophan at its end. The CDR3: CASSLTGGTGALFL. In DNA form, the CDR3 reads TGCGCCAGCAGCTTAACCGGTGGCACCGGGGCGCTGTTTCTT. The chain couples TRBV5-1 to TRBJ2-2; D is perhaps TRBD1 or TRBD2 (5 bases each). CDR3 length: 14 amino acids. Germline CDR1 is SGHRS and CDR2 is YFSETQ.

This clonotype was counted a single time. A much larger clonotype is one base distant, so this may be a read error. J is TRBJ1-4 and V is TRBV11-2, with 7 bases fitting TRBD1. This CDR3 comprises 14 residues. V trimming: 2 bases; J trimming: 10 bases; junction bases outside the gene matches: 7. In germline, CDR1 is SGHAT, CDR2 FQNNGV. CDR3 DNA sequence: TGTGCCAGCAGCTTAATACAGGGGTATGGAAAACTGTTTTTT. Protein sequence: CASSLIQGYGKLFF.

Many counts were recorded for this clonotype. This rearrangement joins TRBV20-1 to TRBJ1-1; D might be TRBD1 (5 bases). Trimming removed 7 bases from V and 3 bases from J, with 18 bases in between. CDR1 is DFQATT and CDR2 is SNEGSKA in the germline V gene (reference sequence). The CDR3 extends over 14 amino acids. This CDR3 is CSVGGSLGDTEAFF. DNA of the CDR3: TGCAGTGTTGGGGGGTCCCTAGGGGACACTGAAGCTTTCTTT.

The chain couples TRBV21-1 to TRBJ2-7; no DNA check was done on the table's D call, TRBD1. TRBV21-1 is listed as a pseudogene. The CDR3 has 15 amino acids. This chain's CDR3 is CASSPRSAGPYEQYF. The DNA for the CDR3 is TGTGCCAGCAGCCCCCGGTCAGCGGGACCCTACGAGCAGTACTTC.

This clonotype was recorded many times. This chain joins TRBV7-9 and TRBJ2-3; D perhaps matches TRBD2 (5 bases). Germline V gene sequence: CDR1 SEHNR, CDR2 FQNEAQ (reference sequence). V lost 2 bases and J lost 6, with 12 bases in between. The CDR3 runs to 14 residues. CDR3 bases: TGTGCCAGCAGCTTATTTATTCCGGGGGATACGCAGTATTTT. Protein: CASSLFIPGDTQYF.

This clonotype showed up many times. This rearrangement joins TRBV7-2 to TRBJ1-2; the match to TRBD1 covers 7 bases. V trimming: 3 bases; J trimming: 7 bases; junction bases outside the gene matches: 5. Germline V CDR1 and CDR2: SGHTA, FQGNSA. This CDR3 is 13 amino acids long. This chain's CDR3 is CASSFEGARGYTF. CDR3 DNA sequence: TGTGCCAGCAGCTTTGAGGGGGCGCGTGGCTACACCTTC.

The CDR3 spells CASGFQQGSNSPLHF. The CDR3 DNA is TGTGCTAGTGGTTTTCAACAGGGGTCAAATTCACCCCTCCACTTT. V and J are TRBV12-5 and TRBJ1-6; 7 bases line up with TRBD1. The CDR3 sequence is 15 residues long. The germline gives CDR1 LGHNT, CDR2 FRNRAP. Trimming removed 3 bases from V and 7 bases from J; junction bases left unmatched: 6. Looking up the rest from reference TRBV12-5 and TRBJ1-6 gives the full variable domain: DARVTQTPRHKVTEMGQEVTMRCQPILGHNTVFWYRQTMMQGLELLAYFRNRAPLDDSGMPKDRFSAEMPDATLATLKIQPSEPRDSAVYFCASGFQQGSNSPLHFGNGTRLTVT.

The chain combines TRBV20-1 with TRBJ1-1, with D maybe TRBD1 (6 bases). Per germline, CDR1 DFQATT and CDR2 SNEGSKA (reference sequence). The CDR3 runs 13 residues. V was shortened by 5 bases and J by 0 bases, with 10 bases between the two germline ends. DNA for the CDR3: TGCAGTGCTGAGGACAGCTTGAACACTGAAGCTTTCTTT. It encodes CSAEDSLNTEAFF.

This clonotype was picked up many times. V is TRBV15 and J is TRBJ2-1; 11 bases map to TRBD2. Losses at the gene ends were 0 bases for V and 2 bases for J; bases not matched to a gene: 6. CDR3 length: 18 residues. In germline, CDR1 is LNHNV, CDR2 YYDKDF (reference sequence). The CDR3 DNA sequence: TGTGCCACCAGCAGAGAGTTCGGACTAGCGGGTGCCTACAATGAGCAGTTCTTC. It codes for CATSREFGLAGAYNEQFF.

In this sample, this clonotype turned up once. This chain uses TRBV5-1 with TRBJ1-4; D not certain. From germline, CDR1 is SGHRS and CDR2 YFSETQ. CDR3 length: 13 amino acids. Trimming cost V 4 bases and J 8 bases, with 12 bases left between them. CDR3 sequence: CASSGGGMEKLFF. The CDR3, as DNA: TGCGCCAGCAGCGGAGGAGGGATGGAAAAACTGTTTTTT.

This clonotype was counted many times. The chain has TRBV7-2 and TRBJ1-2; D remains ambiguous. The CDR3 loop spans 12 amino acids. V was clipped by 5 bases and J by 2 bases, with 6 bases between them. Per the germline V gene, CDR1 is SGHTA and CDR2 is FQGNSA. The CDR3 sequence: CASSPVNYGYTF. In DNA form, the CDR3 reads TGTGCCAGCAGCCCGGTAAACTATGGCTACACCTTC.

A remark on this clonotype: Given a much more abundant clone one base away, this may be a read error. The CDR3 DNA reads as TGTGCCACCAGCCAAGATTTAGCGGGGTCCTACAATGAGCAGTTCTTC. This gives the protein CATSQDLAGSYNEQFF. J is TRBJ2-1 and V is TRBV4-2, with 8 bases matching TRBD2. The CDR3 runs to 16 residues. Germline V gene sequence: CDR1 LGHNA, CDR2 YNFKEQ.

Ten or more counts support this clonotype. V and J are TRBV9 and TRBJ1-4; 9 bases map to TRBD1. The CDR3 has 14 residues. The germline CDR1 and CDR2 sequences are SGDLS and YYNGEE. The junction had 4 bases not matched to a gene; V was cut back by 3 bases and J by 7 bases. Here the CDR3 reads CASSAGTGSEKLFF. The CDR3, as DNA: TGTGCCAGCAGCGCCGGGACAGGGTCTGAAAAACTGTTTTTT.

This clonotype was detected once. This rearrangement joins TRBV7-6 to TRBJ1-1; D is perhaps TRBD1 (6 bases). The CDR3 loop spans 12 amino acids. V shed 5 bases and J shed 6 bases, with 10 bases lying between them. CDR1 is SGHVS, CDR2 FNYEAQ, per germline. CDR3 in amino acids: CASSPQGPEAFF. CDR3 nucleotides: TGTGCCAGCAGCCCGCAGGGGCCTGAAGCTTTCTTT.

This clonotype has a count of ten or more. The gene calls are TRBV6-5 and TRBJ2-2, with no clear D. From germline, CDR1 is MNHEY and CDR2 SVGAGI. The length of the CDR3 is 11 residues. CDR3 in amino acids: CVSRSTGELFF. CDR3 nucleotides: TGTGTCTCCAGATCCACCGGGGAGCTGTTTTTT.

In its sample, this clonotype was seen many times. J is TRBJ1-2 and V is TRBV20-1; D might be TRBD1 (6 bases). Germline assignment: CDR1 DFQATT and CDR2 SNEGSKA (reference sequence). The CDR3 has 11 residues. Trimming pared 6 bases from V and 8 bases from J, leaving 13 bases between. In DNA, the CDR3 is TGCAGTGCCCCCTGGCAGGGGGGCTACACCTTC. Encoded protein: CSAPWQGGYTF.

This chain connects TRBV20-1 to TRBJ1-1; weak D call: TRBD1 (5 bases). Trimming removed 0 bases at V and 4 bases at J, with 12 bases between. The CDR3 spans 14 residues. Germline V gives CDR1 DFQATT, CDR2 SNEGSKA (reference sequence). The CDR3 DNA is TGCAGTGCTAGAGAGGGAGGGGCTCGCACTGAAGCTTTCTTT. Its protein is CSAREGGARTEAFF.

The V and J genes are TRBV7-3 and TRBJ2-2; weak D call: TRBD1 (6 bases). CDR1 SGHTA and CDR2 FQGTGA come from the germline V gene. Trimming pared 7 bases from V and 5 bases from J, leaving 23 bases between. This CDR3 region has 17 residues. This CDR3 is CASTPGTGTPLTGELFF. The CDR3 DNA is TGTGCCAGCACCCCTGGGACCGGGACACCTTTAACCGGGGAGCTGTTTTTT.

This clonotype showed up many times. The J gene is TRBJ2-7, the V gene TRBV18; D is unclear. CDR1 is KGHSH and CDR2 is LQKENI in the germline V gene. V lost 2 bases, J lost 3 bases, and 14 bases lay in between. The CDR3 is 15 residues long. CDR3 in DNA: TGTGCCAGCTCACCAAGACAAGGTCCATACTACGAGCAGTACTTC. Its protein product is CASSPRQGPYYEQYF.

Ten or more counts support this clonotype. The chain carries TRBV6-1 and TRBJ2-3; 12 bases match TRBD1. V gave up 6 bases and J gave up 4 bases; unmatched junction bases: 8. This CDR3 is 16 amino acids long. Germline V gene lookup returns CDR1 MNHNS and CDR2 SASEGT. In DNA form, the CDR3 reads TGTGCCAGCAGATCTCCGGGACAGGGGGCGTCAGATACGCAGTATTTT. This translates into CASRSPGQGASDTQYF.

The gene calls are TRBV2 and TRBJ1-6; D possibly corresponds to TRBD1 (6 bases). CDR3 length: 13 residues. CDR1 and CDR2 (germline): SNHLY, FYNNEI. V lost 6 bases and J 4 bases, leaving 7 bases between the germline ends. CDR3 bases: TGTGCCAGCAGGACAGGATATAATTCACCCCTCCACTTT. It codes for CASRTGYNSPLHF.

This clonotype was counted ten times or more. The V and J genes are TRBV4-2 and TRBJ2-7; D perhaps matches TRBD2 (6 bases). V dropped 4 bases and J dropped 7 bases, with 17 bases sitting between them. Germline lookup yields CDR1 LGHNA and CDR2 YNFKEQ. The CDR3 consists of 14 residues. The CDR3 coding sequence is TGTGCCAGCAGCCCCCCGGGGAGGACTTTTGAGCAGTACTTC. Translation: CASSPPGRTFEQYF.

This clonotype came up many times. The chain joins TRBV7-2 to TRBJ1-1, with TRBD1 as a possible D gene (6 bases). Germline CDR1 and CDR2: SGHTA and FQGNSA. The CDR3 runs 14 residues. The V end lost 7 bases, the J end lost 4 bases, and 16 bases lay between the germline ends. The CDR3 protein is CASTPGALATEAFF. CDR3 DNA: TGTGCCAGCACGCCGGGGGCCCTCGCCACTGAAGCTTTCTTT. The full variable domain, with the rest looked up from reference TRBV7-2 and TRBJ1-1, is GAGVSQSPSNKVTEKGKDVELRCDPISGHTALYWYRQSLGQGLEFLIYFQGNSAPDKSGLPSDRFSAERTGGSVSTLTIQRTQQEDSAVYLCASTPGALATEAFFGQGTRLTVV.